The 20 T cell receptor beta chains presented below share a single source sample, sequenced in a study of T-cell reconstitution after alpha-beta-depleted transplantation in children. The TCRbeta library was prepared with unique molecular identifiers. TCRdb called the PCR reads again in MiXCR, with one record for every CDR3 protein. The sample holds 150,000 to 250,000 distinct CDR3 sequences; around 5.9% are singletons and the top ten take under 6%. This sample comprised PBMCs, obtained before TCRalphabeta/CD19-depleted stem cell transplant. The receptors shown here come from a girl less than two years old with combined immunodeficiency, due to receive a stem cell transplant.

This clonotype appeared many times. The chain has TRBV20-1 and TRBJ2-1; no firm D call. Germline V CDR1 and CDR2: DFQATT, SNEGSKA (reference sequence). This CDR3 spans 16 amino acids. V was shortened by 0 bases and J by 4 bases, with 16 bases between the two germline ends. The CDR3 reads CSARDDLRDDYNEQFF. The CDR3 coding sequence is TGCAGTGCTAGAGACGACTTGCGAGATGATTACAATGAGCAGTTCTTC.

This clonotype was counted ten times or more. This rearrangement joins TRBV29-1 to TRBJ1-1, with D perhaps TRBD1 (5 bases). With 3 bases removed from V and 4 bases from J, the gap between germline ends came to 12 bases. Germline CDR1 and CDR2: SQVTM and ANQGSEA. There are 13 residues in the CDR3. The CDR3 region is CSVEIRVITEAFF. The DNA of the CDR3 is TGCAGCGTTGAGATCAGGGTAATCACTGAAGCTTTCTTT.

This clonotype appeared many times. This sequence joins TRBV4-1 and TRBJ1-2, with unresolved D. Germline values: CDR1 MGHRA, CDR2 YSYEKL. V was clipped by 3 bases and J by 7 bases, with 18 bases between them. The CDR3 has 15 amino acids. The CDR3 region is CASSQEGYSAGGYTF. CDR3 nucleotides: TGCGCCAGCAGCCAGGAGGGTTATTCCGCCGGTGGCTACACCTTC.

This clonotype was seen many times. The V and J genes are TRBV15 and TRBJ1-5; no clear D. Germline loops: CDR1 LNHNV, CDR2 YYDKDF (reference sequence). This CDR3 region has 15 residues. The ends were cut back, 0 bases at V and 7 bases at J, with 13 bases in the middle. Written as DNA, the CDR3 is TGTGCCACCAGCAGAGACGAGCTCCAAGGGCAGCCCCAGCATTTT. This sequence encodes CATSRDELQGQPQHF.

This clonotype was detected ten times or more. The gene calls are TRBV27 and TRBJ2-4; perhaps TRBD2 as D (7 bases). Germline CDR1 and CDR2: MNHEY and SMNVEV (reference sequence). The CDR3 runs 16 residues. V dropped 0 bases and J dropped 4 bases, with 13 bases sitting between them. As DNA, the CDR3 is TGTGCCAGCAGTTTATCTGCGGGGGCCCTTAAAAACATTCAGTACTTC. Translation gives CASSLSAGALKNIQYF.

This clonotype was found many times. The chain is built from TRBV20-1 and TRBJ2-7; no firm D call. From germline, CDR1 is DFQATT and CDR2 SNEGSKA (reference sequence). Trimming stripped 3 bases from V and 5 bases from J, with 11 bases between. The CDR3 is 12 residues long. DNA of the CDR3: TGCAGTGCTAGTGAGGTCGGCGACGAGCAGTACTTC. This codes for CSASEVGDEQYF.

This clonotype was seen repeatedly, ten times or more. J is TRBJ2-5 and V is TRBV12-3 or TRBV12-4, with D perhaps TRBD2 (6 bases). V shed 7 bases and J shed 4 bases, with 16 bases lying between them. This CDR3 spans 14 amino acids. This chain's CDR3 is CASTLSGWVETQYF. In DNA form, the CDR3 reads TGTGCCAGCACTCTGAGCGGGTGGGTAGAGACCCAGTACTTC.

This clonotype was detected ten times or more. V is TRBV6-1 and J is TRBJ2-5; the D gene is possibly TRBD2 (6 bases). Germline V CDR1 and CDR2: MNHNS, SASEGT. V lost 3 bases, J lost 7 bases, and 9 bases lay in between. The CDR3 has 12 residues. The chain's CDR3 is CASSETRATQYF. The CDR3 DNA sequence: TGTGCCAGCAGTGAGACTAGGGCGACCCAGTACTTC.

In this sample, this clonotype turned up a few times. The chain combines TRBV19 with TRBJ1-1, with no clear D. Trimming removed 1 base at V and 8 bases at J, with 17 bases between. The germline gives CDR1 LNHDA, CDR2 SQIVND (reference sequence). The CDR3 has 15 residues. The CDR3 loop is CASSIAVLGVGEAFF. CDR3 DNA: TGTGCCAGTAGTATAGCAGTCCTCGGGGTAGGCGAAGCTTTCTTT.

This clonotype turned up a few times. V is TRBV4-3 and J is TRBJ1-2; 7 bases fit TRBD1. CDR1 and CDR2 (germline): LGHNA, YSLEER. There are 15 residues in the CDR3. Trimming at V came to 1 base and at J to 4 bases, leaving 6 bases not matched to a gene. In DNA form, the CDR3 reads TGCGCCAGCAGCCAAGTTCCAGGGGGGGGCTATGGCTACACCTTC. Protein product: CASSQVPGGGYGYTF.

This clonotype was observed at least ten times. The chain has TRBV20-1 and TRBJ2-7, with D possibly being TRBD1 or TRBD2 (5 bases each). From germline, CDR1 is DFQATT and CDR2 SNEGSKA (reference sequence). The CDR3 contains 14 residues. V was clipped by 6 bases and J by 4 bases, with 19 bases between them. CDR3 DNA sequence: TGCAGTGCCACGGTCGGGACCGATTCTTACGAGCAGTACTTC. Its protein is CSATVGTDSYEQYF.

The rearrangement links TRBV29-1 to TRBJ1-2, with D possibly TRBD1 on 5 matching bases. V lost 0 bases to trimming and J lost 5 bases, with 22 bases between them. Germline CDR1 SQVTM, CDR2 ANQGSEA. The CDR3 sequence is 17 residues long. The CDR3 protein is CSVEEGEQPSLGYGYTF. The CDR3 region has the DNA TGCAGCGTTGAAGAAGGGGAACAGCCGAGCCTTGGGTATGGCTACACCTTC.

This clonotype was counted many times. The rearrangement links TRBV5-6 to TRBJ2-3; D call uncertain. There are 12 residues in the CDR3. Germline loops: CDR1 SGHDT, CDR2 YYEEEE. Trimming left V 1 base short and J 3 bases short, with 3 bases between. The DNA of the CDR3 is TGTGCCAGCAGCTTGAATACAGATACGCAGTATTTT. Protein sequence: CASSLNTDTQYF.

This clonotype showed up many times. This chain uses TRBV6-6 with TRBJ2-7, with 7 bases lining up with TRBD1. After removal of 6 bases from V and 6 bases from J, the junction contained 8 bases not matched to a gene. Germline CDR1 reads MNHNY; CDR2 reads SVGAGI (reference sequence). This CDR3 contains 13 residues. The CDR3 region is CASRSTDRSEQYF. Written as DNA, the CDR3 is TGTGCCAGCAGATCCACGGACAGGTCCGAGCAGTACTTC.

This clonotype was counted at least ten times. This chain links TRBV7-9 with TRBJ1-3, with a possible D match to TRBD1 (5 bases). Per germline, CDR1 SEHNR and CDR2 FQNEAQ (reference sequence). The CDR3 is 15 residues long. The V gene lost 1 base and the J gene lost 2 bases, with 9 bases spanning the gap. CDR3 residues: CASSLGGRAGNTIYF. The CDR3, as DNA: TGTGCCAGCAGCTTAGGCGGCAGGGCTGGAAACACCATATATTTT.

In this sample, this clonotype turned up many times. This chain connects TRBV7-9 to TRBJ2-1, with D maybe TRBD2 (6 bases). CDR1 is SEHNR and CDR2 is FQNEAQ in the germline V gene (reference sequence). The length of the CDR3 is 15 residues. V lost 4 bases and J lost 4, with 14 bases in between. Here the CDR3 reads CASSWEVSTYNEQFF. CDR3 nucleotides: TGTGCCAGCAGCTGGGAGGTCTCTACATACAATGAGCAGTTCTTC.

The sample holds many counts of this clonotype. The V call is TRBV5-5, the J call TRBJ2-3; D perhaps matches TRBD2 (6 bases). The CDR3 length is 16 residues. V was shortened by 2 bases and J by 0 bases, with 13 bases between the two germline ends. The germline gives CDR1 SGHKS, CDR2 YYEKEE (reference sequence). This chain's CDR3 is CASSFLGGMSTDTQYF. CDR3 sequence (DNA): TGTGCCAGCAGCTTTTTGGGCGGGATGAGCACAGATACGCAGTATTTT.

CDR3 in DNA: TGTGCCAGCAGCTTAGATTTATGGGACAGTCAATTTGGCTACACCTTC. It translates to CASSLDLWDSQFGYTF. V is TRBV7-8 and J is TRBJ1-2; TRBD1 aligns across 7 bases. V was clipped by 1 base and J by 7 bases; unmatched bases: 12. CDR3 length equals 16 residues. Germline V gene sequence: CDR1 SGHVS, CDR2 FQNEAQ.

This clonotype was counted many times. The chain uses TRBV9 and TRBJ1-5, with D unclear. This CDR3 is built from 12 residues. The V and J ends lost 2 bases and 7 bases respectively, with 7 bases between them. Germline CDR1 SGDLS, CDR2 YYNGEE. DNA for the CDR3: TGTGCCAGCAGCGTCCCGGAACAGCCCCAGCATTTT. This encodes CASSVPEQPQHF.

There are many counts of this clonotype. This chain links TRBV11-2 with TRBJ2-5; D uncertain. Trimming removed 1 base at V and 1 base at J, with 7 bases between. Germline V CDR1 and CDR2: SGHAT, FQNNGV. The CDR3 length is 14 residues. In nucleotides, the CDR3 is TGTGCCAGCAGCTTAGGAGGTGCCCAAGAGACCCAGTACTTC. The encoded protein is CASSLGGAQETQYF.